Below are 17 T cell receptor beta chains sequenced from a single sample in a study of PD-1 blockade in classical Hodgkin lymphoma. Each patient experienced a relapse that followed autologous stem cell transplantation, and brentuximab vedotin exposure varied. Sequencing was performed with immunoSEQ multiplex PCR; in TCRdb, only in-frame clones are kept and a portion is missing. Here the sample spans roughly 40,000 clones, more than 75% being singletons. The sequencing used peripheral blood mononuclear cells (PBMCs), collected at baseline. All receptors derive from a human donor with classical Hodgkin lymphoma.

The CDR3 nucleotides are TGTGCCAGCAGGATCGGACTAGCGGAAAACACCGGGGAGCTGTTTTTT. This translates into CASRIGLAENTGELFF. V is TRBV2 and J is TRBJ2-2, with 10 bases identical to TRBD2. The V gene end was trimmed by 6 bases and the J gene end by 2 bases; junction bases not matched to a gene: 6. From germline, CDR1 is SNHLY and CDR2 FYNNEI. CDR3 length: 16 amino acids.

The chain couples TRBV18 to TRBJ2-7; TRBD1 aligns across 9 bases. Germline V gene lookup returns CDR1 KGHSH and CDR2 LQKENI. CDR3 length: 16 amino acids. V was clipped by 3 bases and J by 0 bases; unmatched bases: 6. The CDR3 is CASSPSGTGSSYEQYF. The CDR3 DNA sequence: TGTGCCAGCTCACCGTCCGGGACAGGGTCCTCCTACGAGCAGTACTTC.

This rearrangement joins TRBV5-5 to TRBJ1-2; D perhaps matches TRBD1 (5 bases). V was clipped by 2 bases and J by 6 bases, with 11 bases between them. Germline V CDR1 and CDR2: SGHKS, YYEKEE (reference sequence). The CDR3 sequence is 13 residues long. This chain's CDR3 is CASSFNQGDGYTF. CDR3 nucleotide sequence: TGTGCCAGCAGCTTTAACCAGGGCGATGGCTACACCTTC. Complete variable domain (other parts from reference TRBV5-5 and TRBJ1-2): DAGVTQSPTHLIKTRGQQVTLRCSPISGHKSVSWYQQVLGQGPQFIFQYYEKEERGRGNFPDRFSARQFPNYSSELNVNALLLGDSALYLCASSFNQGDGYTFGSGTRLTVV.

The V call is TRBV7-2, the J call TRBJ2-7, with D maybe TRBD1 (6 bases). Germline V gene data show CDR1 as SGHTA and CDR2 as FQGNSA. CDR3 length: 13 residues. The ends were cut back, 2 bases at V and 7 bases at J, with 12 bases in the middle. The chain's CDR3 is CASSLTTGPEQYF. CDR3 bases: TGTGCCAGCAGCTTAACGACAGGTCCAGAGCAGTACTTC.

CDR3 nucleotides: TGTGCCAGCAGCCAAGTACTAGCGGGAACTAGCACAGATACGCAGTATTTT. It is translated as CASSQVLAGTSTDTQYF. This chain connects TRBV4-2 to TRBJ2-3; 10 nucleotides agree with TRBD2. Germline CDR1 and CDR2: LGHNA and YNFKEQ. The J segment lost 0 bases and the V segment lost 1 base, leaving 4 bases of the junction unmatched. CDR3 size: 17 residues.

The chain employs TRBV28 and TRBJ2-7; 8 nucleotides agree with TRBD2. Germline V CDR1 and CDR2: MDHEN, SYDVKM. This CDR3 spans 19 amino acids. V was clipped by 1 base and J by 6 bases; unmatched bases: 20. The CDR3 region is CASSLFIGDTGGLRSEQYF. The DNA for the CDR3 is TGTGCCAGCAGTTTATTTATCGGCGATACGGGGGGGCTACGTTCCGAGCAGTACTTC.

CDR3 residues: CASSYPSGGGQGSAGYTF. The CDR3 coding sequence is TGTGCCAGCAGCTACCCCTCCGGAGGGGGACAGGGTTCGGCTGGCTACACCTTC. This chain uses TRBV9 with TRBJ1-2; the match to TRBD1 covers 9 bases. After removal of 4 bases from V and 7 bases from J, the junction contained 20 bases not matched to a gene. Per germline, CDR1 SGDLS and CDR2 YYNGEE. This CDR3 is built from 18 residues. Looking up the rest from reference TRBV9 and TRBJ1-2 gives the full variable domain: DSGVTQTPKHLITATGQRVTLRCSPRSGDLSVYWYQQSLDQGLQFLIQYYNGEERAKGNILERFSAQQFPDLHSELNLSSLELGDSALYFCASSYPSGGGQGSAGYTFGSGTRLTVV.

This rearrangement joins TRBV6-4 to TRBJ2-1, with TRBD2 identical over 12 bases. The CDR3 consists of 14 residues. The J segment lost 7 bases and the V segment lost 5 bases, leaving 3 bases of the junction unmatched. CDR1 and CDR2 (germline): MRHNA, SNTAGT. CDR3 in DNA: TGTGCCAGCAGTCTTACTAGCGGGGGGAATGAGCAGTTCTTC. This gives the protein CASSLTSGGNEQFF.

The rearrangement joins TRBV28 to TRBJ1-3; D gene unclear. The V end was cut by 5 bases, the J end by 0 bases, with 17 bases between. The CDR3 sequence is 17 residues long. CDR1 is MDHEN, CDR2 SYDVKM, per germline. The CDR3 spells CASSPNSLMYSGNTIYF. For the CDR3, the DNA is TGTGCCAGCAGTCCTAACAGCCTTATGTACTCTGGAAACACCATATATTTT.

The rearrangement joins TRBV19 to TRBJ2-7; 8 bases line up with TRBD1. Per the germline V gene, CDR1 is LNHDA and CDR2 is SQIVND (reference sequence). V lost 1 base to trimming and J lost 3 bases; unmatched junction nucleotides: 8. There are 16 residues in the CDR3. The CDR3 region has the DNA TGTGCCAGTAGTATAGCGGCCGGGACAGGAGACTACGAGCAGTACTTC. Protein product: CASSIAAGTGDYEQYF.

The V call is TRBV10-3, the J call TRBJ2-1, with TRBD2 matching over 12 bases. V lost 4 bases to trimming and J lost 6 bases; unmatched junction nucleotides: 4. The CDR3 extends over 15 amino acids. Germline assignment: CDR1 ENHRY and CDR2 SYGVKD. The CDR3 DNA reads as TGTGCCATCAGTGGACTAGCGGGAGAGGGCAATGAGCAGTTCTTC. This sequence encodes CAISGLAGEGNEQFF.

V usage is TRBV28 and J usage is TRBJ2-7; D gene uncertain. The CDR3 length is 11 residues. From germline, CDR1 is MDHEN and CDR2 SYDVKM. V was pared by 7 bases and J by 4 bases, with 8 bases between. In DNA form, the CDR3 reads TGTGCCAGCAAGGGCACGTACGAGCAGTACTTC. Protein product: CASKGTYEQYF.

The V and J genes are TRBV25-1 and TRBJ1-4; possibly TRBD1 for D (5 bases). Germline V gene data show CDR1 as MGHDK and CDR2 as SYGVNS. CDR3 length: 14 amino acids. The ends were cut back, 2 bases at V and 7 bases at J, with 11 bases in the middle. The CDR3 reads CASSEGRVGEKLFF. CDR3 nucleotides: TGTGCCAGCAGTGAAGGCAGGGTGGGTGAAAAACTGTTTTTT.

This sequence joins TRBV27 and TRBJ1-3; D is undetermined. This CDR3 has 15 amino acids. Germline values: CDR1 MNHEY, CDR2 SMNVEV (reference sequence). The V and J ends lost 1 base and 0 bases respectively, with 7 bases between them. In nucleotides, the CDR3 is TGTGCCAGCAGTTTATATCCCCACTCTGGAAACACCATATATTTT. As protein: CASSLYPHSGNTIYF.

The rearrangement links TRBV27 to TRBJ1-1; D possibly corresponds to TRBD1 (6 bases). Germline CDR1 reads MNHEY; CDR2 reads SMNVEV (reference sequence). The CDR3 spans 15 residues. The V and J ends lost 5 bases and 5 bases respectively, with 18 bases between them. DNA of the CDR3: TGTGCCAGCAGTCGCTACGGAGGGGGAGGGACTGAAGCTTTCTTT. This codes for CASSRYGGGGTEAFF.

The V and J genes are TRBV19 and TRBJ2-3, with D perhaps matching TRBD2 (6 bases). Germline assignment: CDR1 LNHDA and CDR2 SQIVND (reference sequence). This CDR3 has 14 amino acids. Trimming removed 4 bases at V and 0 bases at J, with 8 bases between. The CDR3 protein is CASSRLASTDTQYF. In DNA, the CDR3 is TGTGCCAGTAGTAGGCTAGCGAGCACAGATACGCAGTATTTT. Together with reference TRBV19 and TRBJ2-3, the CDR3 gives the full variable domain: DGGITQSPKYLFRKEGQNVTLSCEQNLNHDAMYWYRQDPGQGLRLIYYSQIVNDFQKGDIAEGYSVSREKKESFPLTVTSAQKNPTAFYLCASSRLASTDTQYFGPGTRLTVL.

The J gene is TRBJ1-2, the V gene TRBV13; no clear D gene. The CDR3 has 15 amino acids. Trimming pared 4 bases from V and 1 base from J, leaving 13 bases between. Germline CDR1 reads PRHDT; CDR2 reads FYEKMQ (reference sequence). CDR3 nucleotide sequence: TGTGCCAGCAGCTCGGCACAGAAATTTAACTATGGCTACACCTTC. It codes for CASSSAQKFNYGYTF.